These 32 T cell receptor beta chains share one sample of origin, sequenced in a study of early T cells in non-severe SARS-CoV-2 infection (dated by TCRdb to the early 2020s). Library preparation was by 5' RACE. TCRdb lists the instrument as NextSeq 500. The public reads were quality trimmed at Q25 with fastp and then assembled into clones with MiXCR by TCRdb, keeping productive beta chains. All rows with the same CDR3 protein become a single entry with the most common DNA and genes. The sample table contains over 50,000 distinct CDR3 sequences; only one count was recorded for roughly 13% of them. The ten largest clones take up about 3.1% of the sample. The sequencing sample was made of whole blood. The receptors shown here come from an adult who was a healthcare worker with PCR-confirmed SARS-CoV-2 infection or an uninfected control (not recorded which).

This clonotype showed up many times. The chain links TRBV3-1 to TRBJ2-1; the D is unclear. CDR3 length: 14 residues. V was clipped by 5 bases and J by 9 bases, with 17 bases between them. Per germline, CDR1 LGHDT and CDR2 YNNKEL (reference sequence). Here the CDR3 reads CASSADARSSEQFF. The CDR3 DNA reads as TGTGCCAGCAGCGCGGACGCCCGAAGTAGTGAGCAGTTCTTC.

This clonotype occurred many times. V and J are TRBV6-1 and TRBJ2-1; 13 bases align to TRBD2. The J segment lost 1 base and the V segment lost 5 bases, leaving 2 bases of the junction unmatched. This CDR3 has 16 residues. The germline gives CDR1 MNHNS, CDR2 SASEGT. The CDR3 region is CASSWTSGGSYNEQFF. The CDR3 nucleotides are TGTGCCAGCAGTTGGACTAGCGGGGGTTCCTACAATGAGCAGTTCTTC.

This clonotype has at least ten counts. This rearrangement joins TRBV12-5 to TRBJ2-1; D not resolved. The CDR3 is made up of 15 amino acids. With 0 bases removed from V and 5 bases from J, the gap between germline ends came to 11 bases. Germline lookup yields CDR1 LGHNT and CDR2 FRNRAP. The CDR3, as DNA: TGTGCTAGTGGTTTGGTATTCCCCAGCCACAATGAGCAGTTCTTC. It codes for CASGLVFPSHNEQFF.

This clonotype was counted only a few times. The CDR3 DNA reads as TGTGCCAGCAGCTTAGTGCTGTGGGGGGACCAAGAGACCCAGTACTTC. It encodes CASSLVLWGDQETQYF. J is TRBJ2-5 and V is TRBV7-8, with a possible D match to TRBD2 (6 bases). V dropped 1 base and J dropped 0 bases, with 12 bases sitting between them. In germline, CDR1 is SGHVS, CDR2 FQNEAQ. This CDR3 has 16 amino acids.

In this sample, this clonotype turned up a few times. The V and J genes are TRBV7-2 and TRBJ2-7; TRBD1 agrees at 9 bases. The CDR3 loop spans 15 amino acids. CDR1 and CDR2 (germline): SGHTA, FQGNSA. Trimming cost V 5 bases and J 5 bases; bases outside gene matches: 10. As DNA, the CDR3 is TGTGCCAGCAGCCCCCGGGACAGGGAGGGGCACGAGCAGTACTTC. Protein product: CASSPRDREGHEQYF.

This clonotype has more than one count but fewer than ten. The chain uses TRBV5-5 and TRBJ1-5; no clear D gene. The V end lost 0 bases, the J end lost 6 bases, and 10 bases lay between the germline ends. CDR1 and CDR2 from the germline V gene are SGHKS and YYEKEE (reference sequence). CDR3 length equals 14 residues. The CDR3 DNA reads TGTGCCAGCAGCTTGGACCCGGGGATTCAGCCCCAGCATTTT. This encodes CASSLDPGIQPQHF.

This clonotype was counted many times. Written as DNA, the CDR3 is TGTGCCAGCAGCCGGCGGGCTGAGCAGTTCTTC. This sequence encodes CASSRRAEQFF. This chain links TRBV14 with TRBJ2-1; maybe TRBD2 (5 bases). V was trimmed by 4 bases and J by 9 bases, leaving 7 bases between them. The CDR3 extends over 11 amino acids. Germline lookup yields CDR1 SGHDN and CDR2 FVKESK.

The table lists this clonotype with many counts. V gene TRBV28 combines with J gene TRBJ1-3; 8 positions match TRBD1. The CDR3 loop spans 17 amino acids. CDR1 is MDHEN, CDR2 SYDVKM, per germline. V dropped 8 bases and J dropped 0; count of bases not matched to a gene: 12. In DNA, the CDR3 is TGTGCCAGCGGGGGGCCAGGGGGCGGCGGCTCTGGAAACACCATATATTTT. It specifies CASGGPGGGGSGNTIYF.

The V gene is TRBV7-2, the J gene TRBJ1-5; D is uncertain. The ends were cut back, 3 bases at V and 6 bases at J, with 12 bases in the middle. The CDR3 sequence is 14 residues long. CDR1 is SGHTA and CDR2 is FQGNSA in the germline V gene. The CDR3 bases are TGTGCCAGCAGCTTGAAGTTTTCGGGTCAGCCCCAGCATTTT. It encodes CASSLKFSGQPQHF.

This clonotype has ten or more counts. The chain carries TRBV4-2 and TRBJ2-2, with D hard to call. Trimming removed 6 bases from V and 2 bases from J, with 16 bases in between. Germline values: CDR1 LGHNA, CDR2 YNFKEQ. The CDR3 covers 16 residues. In DNA form, the CDR3 reads TGTGCCAGCAGAGGTAAGGAGCCGTATAACACCGGGGAGCTGTTTTTT. Residues: CASRGKEPYNTGELFF.

The V and J genes are TRBV2 and TRBJ1-4; D is possibly TRBD1 (6 bases). Germline V gene lookup returns CDR1 SNHLY and CDR2 FYNNEI. V lost 8 bases and J lost 7, with 14 bases in between. There are 13 residues in the CDR3. This CDR3 is CASAPGGGEKLFF. In nucleotides, the CDR3 is TGTGCCAGCGCCCCCGGGGGCGGTGAAAAACTGTTTTTT.

This clonotype was found a few times. The DNA of the CDR3 is TGTGCCAGCAGTTTTAAGGGGGGACCTAGCACAGATACGCAGTATTTT. This codes for CASSFKGGPSTDTQYF. This chain joins TRBV12-3 or TRBV12-4 and TRBJ2-3; D tentatively reads TRBD1 or TRBD2 (6 bases each). The CDR3 totals 16 residues. With 3 bases removed from V and 0 bases from J, the gap between germline ends came to 13 bases.

This clonotype was counted between two and nine times. The rearrangement links TRBV27 to TRBJ1-6; D uncertain. CDR3 length equals 14 residues. V lost 3 bases to trimming and J lost 0 bases, with 3 bases between them. Per germline, CDR1 MNHEY and CDR2 SMNVEV (reference sequence). The CDR3 region is CASSFSSYNSPLHF. The CDR3 DNA follows: TGTGCCAGCAGTTTCAGCTCCTATAATTCACCCCTCCACTTT.

With respect to this clonotype: One end of the junction does not line up with germline, which may come from a read error. This chain links TRBV5-1 with TRBJ2-7; 14 positions match TRBD2. In germline, CDR1 is SGHRS, CDR2 YFSETQ. The CDR3 is 15 residues long. CDR3 DNA sequence: TGCGCCGGCAGCTGGGGACTAGCGGGAGTCTACGAGCAGTACTTC. It encodes CAGSWGLAGVYEQYF.

This clonotype has at least ten counts. The rearrangement uses TRBV18 and TRBJ1-1; possibly TRBD1 for D (5 bases). The germline V gene has CDR1 KGHSH and CDR2 LQKENI. V lost 0 bases and J 1 base, leaving 9 bases between the germline ends. This CDR3 has 15 residues. The CDR3 here is CASSPPRGPNTEAFF. CDR3 in DNA: TGTGCCAGCTCACCACCGAGGGGTCCGAACACTGAAGCTTTCTTT.

This clonotype appeared many times. The chain is built from TRBV29-1 and TRBJ2-1; D ambiguous. V was trimmed by 5 bases and J by 2 bases, leaving 13 bases between them. The CDR3 runs 14 residues. The germline gives CDR1 SQVTM, CDR2 ANQGSEA. The CDR3 is CSVPESYTYNEQFF. CDR3 nucleotide sequence: TGCAGCGTTCCGGAGAGCTATACCTACAATGAGCAGTTCTTC.

This clonotype occurred many times. The V and J genes are TRBV5-1 and TRBJ2-7; 7 nucleotides match TRBD2. This CDR3 spans 13 amino acids. CDR1 and CDR2 (germline): SGHRS, YFSETQ. V was clipped by 2 bases and J by 5 bases; unmatched bases: 4. CDR3 nucleotide sequence: TGCGCCAGCAGCTTAGCGGGGCCTAACGAGCAGTACTTC. Protein product: CASSLAGPNEQYF.

CDR3 residues: CASSESGRNNEQFF. The CDR3 DNA sequence: TGTGCCAGCAGTGAATCCGGACGGAACAATGAGCAGTTCTTC. The chain employs TRBV2 and TRBJ2-1, with D unclear. The CDR3 has 14 amino acids. V was pared by 2 bases and J by 5 bases, with 10 bases between. Germline V lookup: CDR1 SNHLY, CDR2 FYNNEI.

The chain carries TRBV20-1 and TRBJ2-6; D gene uncertain. The CDR3 runs 14 residues. V lost 2 bases to trimming and J lost 0 bases, with 5 bases between them. Germline V gene data show CDR1 as DFQATT and CDR2 as SNEGSKA (reference sequence). DNA of the CDR3: TGCAGTGCTAGACCGGGCTCTGGGGCCAACGTCCTGACTTTC. This translates into CSARPGSGANVLTF.

This clonotype was detected many times. The chain uses TRBV24-1 and TRBJ2-7, with D perhaps TRBD1 or TRBD2 (5 bases each). From germline, CDR1 is KGHDR and CDR2 SFDVKD. Trimming took 5 bases from V and 7 from J, leaving 14 bases between them. The CDR3 has 13 amino acids. CDR3 loop: CATSAGPFVEQYF. The CDR3 nucleotides read TGTGCCACCAGTGCGGGACCGTTTGTTGAGCAGTACTTC.

This clonotype was seen many times. The rearrangement joins TRBV12-3 or TRBV12-4 to TRBJ2-6; maybe TRBD1 (5 bases). The CDR3 runs 15 residues. Trimming removed 2 bases from V and 0 bases from J, with 5 bases in between. The CDR3 DNA is TGTGCCAGCAGTTTAAGGGGCTCTGGGGCCAACGTCCTGACTTTC. Translating it yields CASSLRGSGANVLTF.

This clonotype was picked up many times. V usage is TRBV27 and J usage is TRBJ2-7; 7 nucleotides agree with TRBD1. The length of the CDR3 is 13 residues. Germline V gives CDR1 MNHEY, CDR2 SMNVEV (reference sequence). V lost 7 bases and J lost 1; bases outside the gene matches: 4. CDR3 nucleotides: TGTGCCAGCACCTACAGGGGTTCCTACGAGCAGTACTTC. Protein sequence: CASTYRGSYEQYF.

The V call is TRBV18, the J call TRBJ2-7; maybe TRBD1 (6 bases). The CDR3 length is 15 residues. Germline V gene sequence: CDR1 KGHSH, CDR2 LQKENI. Trimming pared 2 bases from V and 0 bases from J, leaving 11 bases between. The CDR3, as DNA: TGTGCCAGCTCACCAGGGCAGGGGCGCTCCTACGAGCAGTACTTC. This codes for CASSPGQGRSYEQYF.

This clonotype showed up many times. This chain connects TRBV28 to TRBJ2-7; 11 nucleotides line up with TRBD2. Looked up from germline, CDR1 is MDHEN and CDR2 is SYDVKM. V lost 3 bases, J lost 0 bases, and 13 bases stayed unmatched. This CDR3 has 19 residues. The CDR3: CASSLGAGTSGASSYEQYF. The DNA of the CDR3 is TGTGCCAGCAGTTTGGGGGCGGGGACTAGCGGTGCGAGCTCCTACGAGCAGTACTTC.

This clonotype was detected many times. The chain joins TRBV20-1 to TRBJ2-5; 7 positions agree with TRBD2. The CDR3 runs to 13 residues. Germline values: CDR1 DFQATT, CDR2 SNEGSKA (reference sequence). V shed 1 base, J shed 2 bases, and the junction held 1 base outside the gene matches. For the CDR3, the DNA is TGCAGTGCTAGAGGGGGGGGTCAAGAGACCCAGTACTTC. It specifies CSARGGGQETQYF.

This clonotype came up many times. This chain links TRBV11-2 with TRBJ2-2, with D tentatively TRBD2 (6 bases). Trimming removed 1 base at V and 3 bases at J, with 9 bases between. This CDR3 comprises 15 residues. In germline, CDR1 is SGHAT, CDR2 FQNNGV. The CDR3, as DNA: TGTGCCAGCAGCTTAGGGACTACCTACACCGGGGAGCTGTTTTTT. Translation gives CASSLGTTYTGELFF.

This clonotype came up a few times. The chain joins TRBV7-6 to TRBJ2-7, with 7 bases lining up with TRBD1. V lost 1 base to trimming and J lost 1 base; unmatched junction nucleotides: 4. Germline V gene sequence: CDR1 SGHVS, CDR2 FNYEAQ. CDR3 length equals 15 residues. CDR3 loop: CASSLGTGGSYEQYF. The CDR3 coding sequence is TGTGCCAGCAGCTTAGGGACAGGCGGATCCTACGAGCAGTACTTC.

This clonotype has only a few counts. The genes are TRBV28 and TRBJ2-3; D may be TRBD2 (6 bases). V was pared by 3 bases and J by 4 bases, with 11 bases between. The CDR3 consists of 14 residues. Per the germline V gene, CDR1 is MDHEN and CDR2 is SYDVKM. The chain's CDR3 is CASSFGGEADTQYF. The CDR3 nucleotides read TGTGCCAGCAGTTTTGGTGGGGAGGCAGATACGCAGTATTTT.

About this clonotype itself: A much larger clone sits a single nucleotide away, making a read error possible. The chain has TRBV2 and TRBJ2-2; perhaps TRBD2 as D (6 bases). Trimming took off 6 bases at V and 1 base at J, with 15 bases between the two ends. Per germline, CDR1 SNHLY and CDR2 FYNNEI. The CDR3 loop spans 16 amino acids. CDR3 DNA: TGTGCCAGCAGACCTGGGACTGGAGTGAACACCGGGGAGCTGTTTTTT. It specifies CASRPGTGVNTGELFF.

This clonotype was counted only a few times. The chain has TRBV12-3 or TRBV12-4 and TRBJ1-2; a weak D match, TRBD1 (5 bases). Trimming removed 6 bases at V and 8 bases at J, with 10 bases between. The CDR3 consists of 11 residues. The CDR3 bases are TGTGCCAGCAGGGGGGATTACGGCTACACCTTC. Translating it yields CASRGDYGYTF.

This clonotype was recorded many times. The rearrangement links TRBV2 to TRBJ1-4, with D possibly TRBD1 on 6 matching bases. Germline CDR1 is SNHLY and CDR2 is FYNNEI. CDR3 size: 16 residues. Between the trimmed V and J ends, which lost 5 bases and 1 base, there was a span of 14 bases. The CDR3: CASSRDTSITNEKLFF. The DNA of the CDR3 is TGTGCCAGCAGTCGGGACACGAGCATAACTAATGAAAAACTGTTTTTT.

This clonotype showed up many times. The rearrangement joins TRBV6-2 or TRBV6-3 to TRBJ2-2, with 10 bases matching TRBD2. V was clipped by 6 bases and J by 5 bases; unmatched bases: 3. The germline CDR1 and CDR2 sequences are MNHEY and SVGEGT. CDR3 size: 14 residues. CDR3 in amino acids: CASRLAGPTGELFF. Written as DNA, the CDR3 is TGTGCCAGCAGACTAGCGGGGCCAACCGGGGAGCTGTTTTTT.